This T cell receptor (beta chain) was sequenced during a study of graft-versus-host responses after intestinal transplantation. Across the study: As for transplant type, recipients had multivisceral, liver-intestinal, or isolated intestinal grafts. Uniformly, recipients were administered anti-thymocyte globulin induction with subsequent tacrolimus and steroids for approximately 3 years.

Study results and limitations: Recipient-marrow GvH clones were detected, some having first appeared in ileum or blood.

A word on this clone: Antigen unknown.

Produced via immunoSEQ multiplex PCR; TCRdb's table is partial and in-frame only. The top ten hold 0.71% of the sample, which has roughly 110,000 clones, around 90% seen once. CDR3 length equals 15 residues. Trimming removed 8 bases from V and 0 bases from J, with 14 bases in between. Per the germline V gene, CDR1 is MNHEY and CDR2 is SVGAGI. The TCR originated in a human donor who was the organ donor for an intestinal transplant. The sequenced sample was unstimulated CD4+ T cells sorted from spleen or lymph node cells, obtained before transplant. The chain combines TRBV6-5 with TRBJ1-5, with D maybe TRBD1 (5 bases). CDR3 region: CASRNAGFSNQPQHF. The CDR3 DNA reads TGTGCCAGCCGGAATGCAGGGTTTAGCAATCAGCCCCAGCATTTT.